These T cell receptor beta chains were read from a single sample in a study of T cells in Graves' hyperthyroidism and ophthalmopathy. TCRdb passed the multiplex PCR reads through MiXCR, listing each CDR3 protein once. The data show 550,000 to 600,000 distinct CDR3 sequences, 11% to 15% seen once. The sequenced material came from blood. These receptors came from a woman between 18 and 29 years old with Graves' ophthalmopathy. Each CDR3 is given with its conserved first and last residue. The order of the fields is J gene, clone size, D gene, V gene, CDR3 protein, CDR3 DNA. A D gene is named only where the DNA matches it firmly. Where a row states a size, it is once, few, many or the class of an expanded clone; other rows omit it.

TRBJ2-5	many	NA	TRBV20-1	CSAPDSAETQYF	TGCAGTGCCCCGGACAGTGCAGAGACCCAGTACTTC
TRBJ2-1	many	TRBD2	TRBV6-1	CASTREGSYNEQFF	TGTGCCAGCACCCGGGAGGGCTCCTACAATGAGCAGTTCTTC
TRBJ2-2	many	NA	TRBV13	CASSLLDLGTANTGELFF	TGTGCCAGCAGCTTACTCGATTTGGGGACTGCGAACACCGGGGAGCTGTTTTTT
TRBJ2-7	NA	NA	TRBV3-1	CASSQDPLGNYEQYF	TGTGCCAGCAGCCAAGATCCACTAGGGAATTACGAGCAGTACTTC
TRBJ1-1	many	NA	TRBV6-2/TRBV6-3	CASFLDSTNTEAFF	TGTGCCAGCTTCTTGGACAGCACAAACACTGAAGCTTTCTTT
TRBJ2-2	NA	NA	TRBV19	CASRDRRGAGELFF	TGTGCCAGTAGAGATCGCAGGGGGGCCGGGGAGCTGTTTTTT
TRBJ2-3	NA	NA	TRBV28	CASRKTENTQYF	TGTGCCAGCAGAAAGACGGAAAATACGCAGTATTTT
TRBJ1-3	many	NA	TRBV7-9	CASSLGDWSSGNTIYF	TGTGCCAGCAGCTTAGGAGACTGGAGCTCTGGAAACACCATATATTTT
TRBJ2-7	many	TRBD2	TRBV7-8	CASSSSGASYEQYF	TGTGCCAGCAGCTCTAGCGGGGCCTCCTACGAGCAGTACTTC
TRBJ1-1	NA	NA	TRBV7-9	CASSLPTGGKSSMNTEAFF	TGTGCCAGCAGCTTACCGACCGGGGGGAAGTCCTCTATGAACACTGAAGCTTTCTTT
TRBJ2-2	few	TRBD2	TRBV9	CASSRLADTGELFF	TGTGCCAGCAGCCGACTAGCGGACACCGGGGAGCTGTTTTTT
TRBJ1-1	many	TRBD1	TRBV19	CASTPTTGPNTEAFF	TGTGCCAGCACCCCTACGACAGGGCCTAACACTGAAGCTTTCTTT
TRBJ1-2	many	NA	TRBV29-1	CSVEWEDWPLGYTF	TGCAGCGTTGAATGGGAGGACTGGCCCCTTGGCTACACCTTC
TRBJ2-7	NA	TRBD2	TRBV6-6	CASSYPRRLAGGLYEQYF	TGTGCCAGCAGTTACCCCCGTAGACTAGCGGGAGGACTCTACGAGCAGTACTTC
TRBJ1-2	many	TRBD1	TRBV2	CASRILRDRTHLPSYGYTF	TGTGCCAGCAGGATACTTAGGGACAGAACCCACCTCCCAAGTTATGGCTACACCTTC
TRBJ2-1	many	NA	TRBV6-1	CASSKGPSPYNEQFF	TGTGCCAGCAGTAAGGGCCCGAGCCCCTACAATGAGCAGTTCTTC
TRBJ2-1	NA	TRBD2	TRBV2	CASFLFPSGGAYDEQFF	TGCGCCAGCTTCCTCTTCCCTAGCGGGGGGGCCTACGATGAGCAGTTCTTC
TRBJ1-6	many	NA	TRBV24-1	CATSEGALSPLHF	TGTGCCACCAGTGAAGGGGCGCTGTCACCCCTCCACTTT
TRBJ2-2	many	TRBD1	TRBV28	CASIAQPGGQGVPGELFF	TGTGCCAGCATTGCCCAACCAGGGGGACAGGGGGTCCCCGGGGAGCTGTTTTTT
TRBJ2-3	many	NA	TRBV18	CASSPSRITDTQYF	TGTGCCAGCTCACCCTCCCGGATCACAGATACGCAGTATTTT
TRBJ1-2	few	NA	TRBV4-1	CASSQLVQGDYGYTF	TGCGCCAGCAGCCAACTCGTCCAGGGAGACTATGGCTACACCTTC
TRBJ2-1	many	NA	TRBV9	CASSPSGWSSYNEQFF	TGTGCCAGCAGCCCCAGCGGTTGGAGCTCCTACAATGAGCAGTTCTTC